A selection of T cell receptor beta chains follows, all from one sample in a study of shared clonotypes between healthy human individuals. Profiling relied on immunoSEQ multiplex PCR, and the TCRdb table lists in-frame clones only, not all of them. In the table there are 2 million to 2.5 million clones, 90% to 95% of which are singletons. Material: naive CD4+ T cells from PBMCs. The receptors were gathered from a man between 18 and 35 years old in good health. Some clones in this sample may be carry-over from other donors' samples. Both conserved end residues are part of each CDR3. A D gene is named only where the DNA matches it firmly. A clone size is listed for some rows: how often the clone was seen (once, few, many), or a class if it is expanded.

CDR3 protein	CDR3 DNA	D gene	clone size	V gene	J gene
CASSGLGGYSYNEQFF	TGTGCCAGCAGCGGTCTAGGGGGGTACTCCTACAATGAGCAGTTCTTC	-	-	TRBV7-2	TRBJ2-1
CASSVEAGRGTEQFF	TGTGCCAGCAGCGTAGAGGCGGGACGGGGAACCGAGCAGTTCTTC	-	-	TRBV9	TRBJ2-1
CASTKQSTYEQYF	TGTGCCAGCACCAAACAGAGTACCTACGAGCAGTACTTC	-	-	TRBV28	TRBJ2-7
CASSFRLHSYEQYF	TGTGCCAGCAGCTTCAGGTTACACTCCTACGAGCAGTACTTC	-	-	TRBV9	TRBJ2-7
CASSLSLRYEQYF	TGTGCCAGCAGCCTGTCCCTTCGCTACGAGCAGTACTTC	-	-	TRBV5-5	TRBJ2-7
CASSPGTRGNQPQHF	TGTGCCAGCAGTCCTGGGACCCGAGGCAATCAGCCCCAGCATTTT	-	once	TRBV27	TRBJ1-5
CASSPPGRGDYGYTF	TGCGCCAGCAGCCCTCCGGGGCGCGGGGACTATGGCTACACCTTC	-	once	TRBV4-3	TRBJ1-2
CASSDSIQGNGDTQYF	TGTGCCAGCAGTGACTCCATACAGGGTAACGGAGATACGCAGTATTTT	-	once	TRBV6-4	TRBJ2-3
CASSLDSYGYTF	TGTGCCAGCAGCCTTGACAGTTATGGCTACACCTTC	-	few	TRBV7-2	TRBJ1-2
CASSPFGDADTQYF	TGTGCCAGCAGCCCGTTCGGGGACGCAGATACGCAGTATTTT	-	-	TRBV7-3	TRBJ2-3
CASSAQGAGELFF	TGTGCCAGCAGCGCCCAGGGGGCCGGGGAGCTGTTTTTT	TRBD1	-	TRBV9	TRBJ2-2
CASSLGQGETQYF	TGCGCCAGCAGCTTGGGGCAGGGAGAGACCCAGTACTTC	-	-	TRBV5-1	TRBJ2-5
CASSVPGLAGAEQFF	TGTGCCAGCAGTGTACCCGGACTAGCGGGAGCTGAGCAGTTCTTC	TRBD2	-	TRBV6-1	TRBJ2-1
CASSLTGGSEAFF	TGTGCCAGCAGCTTAACGGGCGGTAGCGAGGCTTTCTTT	-	-	TRBV7-3	TRBJ1-1
CASSLTRARVANYGYTF	TGTGCCAGCAGCTTAACGAGGGCAAGGGTGGCTAACTATGGCTACACCTTC	-	once	TRBV7-9	TRBJ1-2
CASSYSGRGGSYTF	TGTGCCAGCAGTTACTCTGGTAGAGGGGGGTCCTACACCTTC	-	-	TRBV6-5	TRBJ1-2
CASSPATGKETQYF	TGTGCCAGCTCACCTGCGACAGGGAAGGAGACCCAGTACTTC	TRBD1	-	TRBV18	TRBJ2-5
CASSLDQGQGFGGYTF	TGTGCCAGCAGCTTAGATCAGGGACAGGGATTTGGCGGCTACACCTTC	TRBD1	-	TRBV7-9	TRBJ1-2
CASSQGQGTEAFF	TGTGCCAGCAGCCAGGGACAGGGCACTGAAGCTTTCTTT	TRBD1	-	TRBV11-3	TRBJ1-1
CSPSPGRGDIQYF	TGCAGCCCTTCACCAGGGAGAGGTGACATTCAGTACTTC	-	-	TRBV29-1	TRBJ2-4
CASSVALTEKAFF	TGTGCCAGCAGCGTAGCTCTGACAGAGAAAGCTTTCTTT	-	-	TRBV9	TRBJ1-1
CASSQDRGRQLLNTIYF	TGCGCCAGCAGCCAAGATAGGGGGCGGCAGCTTCTCAACACCATATATTTT	TRBD1	-	TRBV4-1	TRBJ1-3
CASSLTLDGLYEQYF	TGCGCCAGCAGCTTAACTCTGGACGGACTCTACGAGCAGTACTTC	-	-	TRBV5-1	TRBJ2-7
CASRVRDSPGHSSF	TGTGCCAGCAGAGTAAGGGATAGCCCGGGCCACTCGTCCTTC	-	-	TRBV2	TRBJ1-2
CASSPSDGEKLFF	TGTGCCAGCTCCCCCTCTGATGGCGAAAAACTGTTTTTT	-	-	TRBV18	TRBJ1-4
CATSRVKANEQFF	TGTGCCACCAGCAGGGTAAAGGCGAATGAGCAGTTCTTC	-	-	TRBV15	TRBJ2-1
CASSWAVYGYTF	TGTGCCAGCAGTTGGGCCGTCTATGGCTACACCTTC	-	few	TRBV28	TRBJ1-2
CASSGNKAGGDALSRQETQYF	TGTGCCAGCAGTGGCAACAAGGCAGGGGGCGATGCACTTTCCCGACAAGAGACCCAGTACTTC	TRBD1	-	TRBV2	TRBJ2-5
CASSYRGAAGNTIYF	TGTGCCAGCAGTTATCGGGGGGCAGCTGGAAACACCATATATTTT	-	-	TRBV6-5	TRBJ1-3
CASSSDVSSSGNTIYF	TGTGCCAGCAGCTCGGACGTCTCCAGCTCTGGAAACACCATATATTTT	-	once	TRBV7-9	TRBJ1-3
CASSSATGFYNEQFF	TGCGCCAGCAGCTCCGCCACCGGGTTCTACAATGAGCAGTTCTTC	-	once	TRBV5-1	TRBJ2-1
CASSFRDRRYGYTF	TGTGCCAGCAGCTTCCGAGACAGGCGCTATGGCTACACCTTC	-	-	TRBV7-9	TRBJ1-2
CASSPNRGWNYGYTF	TGTGCCAGCAGCCCGAACAGGGGGTGGAACTATGGCTACACCTTC	TRBD1	-	TRBV6-5	TRBJ1-2
CASRRTVGANYGYTF	TGTGCCAGCAGGAGGACAGTTGGGGCTAACTATGGCTACACCTTC	-	few	TRBV6-5	TRBJ1-2
CSVGRGGEQFF	TGCAGCGTTGGAAGGGGGGGTGAGCAGTTCTTC	-	-	TRBV29-1	TRBJ2-1
CASSENRGQHYGYTF	TGTGCCAGCAGTGAAAACCGCGGACAGCACTATGGCTACACCTTC	-	-	TRBV2	TRBJ1-2
CASSMAGGYEQYF	TGTGCCAGTAGTATGGCGGGAGGGTACGAGCAGTACTTC	TRBD2	-	TRBV19	TRBJ2-7
CASSRNHRDEKLFF	TGTGCCAGCAGCCGCAACCACAGGGATGAAAAACTGTTTTTT	-	-	TRBV7-2	TRBJ1-4
CASSPSGGDPYEQYF	TGTGCCAGCAGTCCTAGTGGCGGGGACCCCTACGAGCAGTACTTC	-	-	TRBV27	TRBJ2-7
CASQGYDQPQHF	TGTGCCAGTCAGGGATACGATCAGCCCCAGCATTTT	-	-	TRBV2	TRBJ1-5
CASRRMGTGVAYGYTF	TGTGCCAGCAGGCGAATGGGGACAGGGGTTGCGTATGGCTACACCTTC	TRBD1	-	TRBV13	TRBJ1-2
CASSFGGGSSYNEQFF	TGTGCCAGCAGCTTTGGGGGTGGAAGCTCCTACAATGAGCAGTTCTTC	-	-	TRBV5-4	TRBJ2-1
CALRTGTNSGNTIYF	TGTGCTCTCCGGACAGGGACCAACTCTGGAAACACCATATATTTT	TRBD1	-	TRBV30	TRBJ1-3
CASSYGRGATYEQYF	TGCGCCAGCAGCTACGGACGGGGGGCGACCTACGAGCAGTACTTC	-	-	TRBV5-1	TRBJ2-7
CASSLNSGQSSYEQYF	TGCGCCAGCAGCTTGAATTCGGGACAGAGTTCCTACGAGCAGTACTTC	TRBD1	-	TRBV5-1	TRBJ2-7